This TCR beta chain was retrieved from a study of response to subunit inactivated influenza vaccine (dated by TCRdb to between 2017 and 2018). Regarding the complete study: Deep quantitative profiling of the T cell receptor repertoire was used in the study to follow responses to a trivalent subunit inactivated influenza vaccine.

Libraries came from RT-PCR. Sequencing took place on an Illumina HiSeq 2500. TCRdb redid the processing of the public reads, applying fastp at Q25 and MiXCR, and retained in-frame beta chains. Rows are unified per CDR3 protein, each entry keeping the most common DNA and genes. The sample table contains about 700,000 distinct CDR3 sequences; only one count was recorded for about 15% of them. Roughly 6.4% of the sample lies in the top ten. Study-wide findings and limitations: It was suggested by the authors that each seasonal influenza vaccination may recruit only a limited number of new T cells.

Unmatched junction bases come to 14, with V trimmed by 4 bases and J by 5 bases. The CDR3 measures 17 amino acids from cysteine to phenylalanine. The CDR3 DNA has 51 bases and is translated from base 1. According to the germline V gene (reference sequence), CDR1 reads DFQATT and CDR2 reads SNEGSKA. In the case of this clonotype: Its antigen remains unidentified. Base qualities are not provided; no much larger clone lies one nucleotide away.

This chain is built from TRBV20-1 and TRBJ2-3; TRBD2 matches 11 bases in the middle. This clonotype was sampled from a man between 50 and 59 years old who received an inactivated influenza vaccine. Donor details come from another sample of the same person, matched by shared clones. The source material was PBMCs from blood, sampled 14 to 15 days before vaccination. The CDR3: CSAIFVGLAGGIDTQYF. In nucleotide form, the sequence is TGCAGTGCTATCTTTGTGGGGCTAGCGGGGGGTATAGATACGCAGTATTTT.